The clone carrying this T cell receptor beta chain was observed a single time. The antigen is unknown. The CDR3 contains 14 residues. With V trimmed by 6 bases and J by 2 bases, 4 bases remained unmatched. Stated treatment: roughly 10-day PBMC culture with coronavirus spike peptide pools or control peptides (ViraFEST assay). Cultured CD4+ T cells had their DNA profiled by the Oncomine TCR Beta short-read assay. TCRdb processed the PCR reads anew with MiXCR; each CDR3 protein has one entry. The sample holds around 10,000 distinct CDR3 sequences, less than 70% seen once. These data originate in a study of vaccination and CD4 T cells after COVID-19. Study-level findings and limits: Spike mono-reactivity was shown by 304 of 307 vaccine-specific clones in convalescent patients.

This receptor was taken from a human donor who had recovered from COVID-19. The sample consisted of CD4+ T cells from blood, cultured in vitro. V gene TRBV12-3 or TRBV12-4 combines with J gene TRBJ1-2; 9 nucleotides agree with TRBD1. CDR3 loop: CASRRQGENYGYTF. For the CDR3, the DNA is TGTGCCAGCAGACGACAGGGGGAAAACTATGGCTACACCTTC.